This TCR beta chain was found in a study of CD4 T cells in relation to SARS-CoV-2 and coronaviruses. Study-level information: Crossreactive spike epitopes shared across donors were mapped to their HLA restriction.

Cryopreserved PBMCs were CD4-enriched, then split into naive and memory cells. The germline V gene encodes CDR1 LGHDT and CDR2 YNNKEL (reference sequence). J was trimmed by 4 bases and V by 1 base; bases with no gene match: 9. The length of the CDR3 is 17 residues. Data came from immunoSEQ multiplex PCR; TCRdb stores just in-frame clones and leaves some out. The profile shows tens of thousands of clones, around nine tenths of them singletons. Of note for this clone: Its target is not known.

Study-wide findings and caveats: The cross-reactivity analysis covered only spike protein, not other viral proteins. Culture-expanded clones reflect memory recall rather than primary priming during culture.

This TCR derives from an adult with COVID-19. Sequencing was carried out using memory CD4+ T cells from PBMCs. The J gene is TRBJ2-3, the V gene TRBV3-1 (or the pseudogene TRBV3-2), with TRBD2 matching over 9 bases. The CDR3 DNA reads TGTGCCAGCAGCCAAGTCGCCGGGACTAGCTTGTCAGATACGCAGTATTTT. Protein product: CASSQVAGTSLSDTQYF.